This TCR beta chain was sequenced in a study of blood T cells in healthy people across ages. Study at large: Template switching retrieved approximately one barcoded beta molecule for each two T cells. The study's findings and limits: Age showed a roughly linear inverse relationship with TCR beta diversity per million T cells.

A second about 6 to 12 cycle PCR used barcoded and J-beta primers. One entry per CDR3 protein results from TCRdb running MiXCR on the 5' RACE reads. This repertoire shows 550,000 to 600,000 distinct CDR3 sequences, about 26% found once; its top ten account for approximately 17%. The CDR3 is made up of 12 amino acids. V was trimmed by 5 bases and J by 10 bases, leaving 14 bases between them. CDR1 is LNHDA, CDR2 SQIVND, per germline (reference sequence). This clonotype has a handful of counts. Its antigen is not known. The sample taken for sequencing was blood. The receptor comes from a woman aged 70-85 years in good health. The genes are TRBV19 and TRBJ1-1; D is ambiguous. The CDR3 here is CASSYATGGAFF. CDR3 DNA sequence: TGTGCCAGTAGTTATGCTACCGGTGGAGCTTTCTTT.